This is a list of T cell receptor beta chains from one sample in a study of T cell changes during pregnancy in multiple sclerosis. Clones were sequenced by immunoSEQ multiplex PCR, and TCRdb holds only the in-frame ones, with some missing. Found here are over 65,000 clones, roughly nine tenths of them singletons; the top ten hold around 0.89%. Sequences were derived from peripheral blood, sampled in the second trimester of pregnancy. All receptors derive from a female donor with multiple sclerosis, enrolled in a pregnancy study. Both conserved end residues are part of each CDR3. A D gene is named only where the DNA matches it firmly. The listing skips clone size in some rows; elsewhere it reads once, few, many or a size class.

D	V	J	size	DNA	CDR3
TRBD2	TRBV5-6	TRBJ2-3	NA	TGTGCCAGCAGCTTTATCGGGAGGGGGACAGATACGCAGTATTTT	CASSFIGRGTDTQYF
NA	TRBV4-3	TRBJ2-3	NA	TGCGCCAGCAGCCAAGTTGGAGCTAACACAGATACGCAGTATTTT	CASSQVGANTDTQYF
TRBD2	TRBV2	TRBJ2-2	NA	TGTGCCAGCGAAGAACTAGCGGGGCAGGGCGGGGAGCTGTTTTTT	CASEELAGQGGELFF
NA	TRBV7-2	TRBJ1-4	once	TGTGCCAGCAGCTCGTACGGGGCAACTAATGAAAAACTGTTTTTT	CASSSYGATNEKLFF
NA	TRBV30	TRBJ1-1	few	TGTGCCTGGAGCAGGGGTAAAAACACTGAAGCTTTCTTT	CAWSRGKNTEAFF
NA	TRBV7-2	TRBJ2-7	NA	TGTGCCAGCAGCTTATCCAGAACAGGGATGGTCGAGCAGTACTTC	CASSLSRTGMVEQYF
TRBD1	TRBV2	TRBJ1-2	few	TGTGCCAGCAGTAACGAAGGGGACAGGGATCGCTACACCTTC	CASSNEGDRDRYTF
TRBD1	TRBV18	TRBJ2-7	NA	TGTGCCAGCTCACAAATCGGACAGGCTAACTCCTACGAGCAGTACTTC	CASSQIGQANSYEQYF
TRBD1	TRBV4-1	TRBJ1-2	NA	TGCGCCAGCAGCCCGGCCGGGACAGGGCTCTATGGCTACACCTTC	CASSPAGTGLYGYTF
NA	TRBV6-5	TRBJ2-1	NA	TGTGCCAGCAGTTACTCCCAGGGTACCTACAATGAGCAGTTCTTC	CASSYSQGTYNEQFF
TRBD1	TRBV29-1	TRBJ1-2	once	TGCAGCGTTGACCCTTTCGGGACAGGGGACTATGGCTACACCTTC	CSVDPFGTGDYGYTF
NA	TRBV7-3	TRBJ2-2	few	TGTGCCAGCAGCTTAGGCAGAGCGGCTGGGGAGCTGTTTTTT	CASSLGRAAGELFF
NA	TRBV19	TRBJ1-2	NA	TGTGCCAGTAGTATAGAGGCGGACGGGAATAACTATGGCTACACCTTC	CASSIEADGNNYGYTF
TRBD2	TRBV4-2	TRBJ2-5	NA	TGTGCCAGCAGCCAAACCGGGACTAGCGGGGGTTTTGAGACCCAGTACTTC	CASSQTGTSGGFETQYF
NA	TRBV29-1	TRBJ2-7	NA	TGCAGCGGCGGGCAGGGGTACGGGCAGTACTTC	CSGGQGYGQYF
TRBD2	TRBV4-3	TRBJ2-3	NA	TGCGCCAGCAGCCAAGATCTAGCGGGGGGGCCGGATACGCAGTATTTT	CASSQDLAGGPDTQYF
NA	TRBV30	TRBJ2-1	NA	TGTGCCTGGAGCCAGTCCTCCTACAATGAGCAGTTCTTC	CAWSQSSYNEQFF
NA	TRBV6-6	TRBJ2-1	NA	TGTGCCAGCAGACCCGCCCTGACAGGCCCCTACAATGAGCAGTTCTTC	CASRPALTGPYNEQFF
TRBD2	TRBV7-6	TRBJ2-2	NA	TGTGCCAGCAGCTTAGACGCCAGCGGGGGGGCTTTCGGGGAGCTGTTTTTT	CASSLDASGGAFGELFF
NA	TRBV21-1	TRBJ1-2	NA	TGTGCCAGAGTCGGGACAGGGGGCGAAAATGGCTACACCTTC	CARVGTGGENGYTF
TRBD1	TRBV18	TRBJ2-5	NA	TGTGCCAGCTCAGAAACCGGGACAGGGGGCCCAGTACAAGAGACCCAGTACTTC	CASSETGTGGPVQETQYF
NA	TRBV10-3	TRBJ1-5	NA	TGTGCCATCAGTGAAGCCGGCAATCAGCCCCAGCATTTT	CAISEAGNQPQHF
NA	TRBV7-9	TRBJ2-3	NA	TGTGCCAGCAGCTTGGACTCTAGCACAGATACGCAGTATTTT	CASSLDSSTDTQYF
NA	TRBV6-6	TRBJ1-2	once	TGTGCCAGCACCTACGGGGGGGCCAGCTATTATGGCTACACCTTC	CASTYGGASYYGYTF
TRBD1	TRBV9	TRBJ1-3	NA	TGTGCCAGCAGCACCGGGACAGGCTCTGGAAACACCATATATTTT	CASSTGTGSGNTIYF
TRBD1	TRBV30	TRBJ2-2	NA	TGTGCCTGGAGTGTACTGGGACAGGGAACCGGGGAGCTGTTTTTT	CAWSVLGQGTGELFF
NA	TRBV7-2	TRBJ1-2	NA	TGTGCCAGCAGCGGCTTGGGGGACTTACATGGCTACACCTTC	CASSGLGDLHGYTF
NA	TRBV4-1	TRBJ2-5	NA	TGCGCCAGCAGCCAAGATTCTTCGACAGGCGGAGAGACCCAGTACTTC	CASSQDSSTGGETQYF
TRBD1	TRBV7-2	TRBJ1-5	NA	TGTGCCAGCAGCGTACAGGGGGCCGGGCAGCCCCAGCATTTT	CASSVQGAGQPQHF
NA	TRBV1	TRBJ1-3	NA	TGCACCAGCAGCCAAGATACCCGCACCTTTACCGTATCGCGGGGAAACACCATATATTTT	CTSSQDTRTFTVSRGNTIYF
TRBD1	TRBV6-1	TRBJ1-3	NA	TGTGCCAGCAGTCGCCAGACAGGGTCCGGAAACACCATATATTTT	CASSRQTGSGNTIYF
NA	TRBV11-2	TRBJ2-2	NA	TGTGCCAGCAGCTTAGATCTCAGTCTGGAGCTGTTTTTT	CASSLDLSLELFF
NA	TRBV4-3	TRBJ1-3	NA	TGCGCCAGCAGCCAAGATCAACGAACAGTCTCTGGAAACACCATATATTTT	CASSQDQRTVSGNTIYF
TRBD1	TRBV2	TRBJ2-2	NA	TGTGCCAGCAGCCGGACAGGGGTTACCACCGGGGAGCTGTTTTTT	CASSRTGVTTGELFF
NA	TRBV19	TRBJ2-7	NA	TGTGCCAGTAGACCCCGGGCCGGGGATTTGATCTACGAGCAGTACTTC	CASRPRAGDLIYEQYF
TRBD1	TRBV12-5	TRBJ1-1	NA	TGTGCTAGTGGACTCAGGGGGACTGAAGCTTTCTTT	CASGLRGTEAFF
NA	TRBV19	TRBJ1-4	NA	TGTGCCAGTACGGGAGGACTTGAAAAACTGTTTTTT	CASTGGLEKLFF
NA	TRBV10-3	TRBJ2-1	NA	TGTGCCATCACCAAAAACGGGGTGGAGTACAATGAGCAGTTCTTC	CAITKNGVEYNEQFF
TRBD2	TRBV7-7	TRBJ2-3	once	TGTGCCAGCAGCTTTCTCGGGGAGGGAGATACGCAGTATTTT	CASSFLGEGDTQYF
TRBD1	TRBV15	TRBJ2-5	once	TGTGCCACCAGCAGAGGCCCGGGACAGGGTGAGACCCAGTACTTC	CATSRGPGQGETQYF
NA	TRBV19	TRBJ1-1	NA	TGTGCCAGTAGTATCCCGGGGAACACTGAAGCTTTCTTT	CASSIPGNTEAFF
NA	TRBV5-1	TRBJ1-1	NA	TGCGCCAGCAGCTTGGGTCGAGCGACGGCGGACACTGAAGCTTTCTTT	CASSLGRATADTEAFF
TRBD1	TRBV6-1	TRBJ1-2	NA	TGTGCCAGCAGTGCGGGACAGAACTATGGCTACACCTTC	CASSAGQNYGYTF
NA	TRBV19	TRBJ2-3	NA	TGTGCCAGTAGCGGCGGGGTACGTACGCAGTATTTT	CASSGGVRTQYF
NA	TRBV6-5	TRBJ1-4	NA	TGTGCCAGCAGGACGGGGGTTGGCGGGGTAAAACTGTTTTTT	CASRTGVGGVKLFF
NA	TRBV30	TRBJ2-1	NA	TGTGCCTGGAGGTCGGTTAGTGAGCAGTTCTTC	CAWRSVSEQFF
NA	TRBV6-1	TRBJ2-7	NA	TGTGCCAGCAGTAAGCGACAGAATTCCTACGAGCAGTACTTC	CASSKRQNSYEQYF
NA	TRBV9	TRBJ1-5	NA	TGTGCCAGCAGCGTAATGGCGGGGGATCAGCCCCAGCATTTT	CASSVMAGDQPQHF
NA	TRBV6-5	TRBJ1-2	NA	TGTGCCAGCAGTTACGGGGGGAACTATGGCTACACCTTC	CASSYGGNYGYTF
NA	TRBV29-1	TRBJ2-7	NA	TGCAGCGTTGAAGGGGGAGTGGGGGGACCCTACGAGCAGTACTTC	CSVEGGVGGPYEQYF
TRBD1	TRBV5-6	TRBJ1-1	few	TGTGCCAGCAGCGGACAGGTCGACACTGAAGCTTTCTTT	CASSGQVDTEAFF
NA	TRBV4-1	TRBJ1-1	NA	TGCGCCAGCAGCCAAGAGAGGCGCACGGTAGGCACTGAAGCTTTCTTT	CASSQERRTVGTEAFF
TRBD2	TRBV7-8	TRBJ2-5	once	TGTGCCAGCAGCTTAGAGGCCGCGGGGGGAGAGACCCAGTACTTC	CASSLEAAGGETQYF
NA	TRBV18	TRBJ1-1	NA	TGTGCCAGCTCACCCAGACAGTTATCCAGGGGAATGAACACTGAAGCTTTCTTT	CASSPRQLSRGMNTEAFF
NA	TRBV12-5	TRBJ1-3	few	TGTGCTAGTGGTTTAGGCCCACTACCCACTGGAAACACCATATATTTT	CASGLGPLPTGNTIYF
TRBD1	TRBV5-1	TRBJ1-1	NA	TGCGCCAGCAGTCGGACAGGGTTGGTCACTGAAGCTTTCTTT	CASSRTGLVTEAFF